This TCR beta chain is from a study of T-cell memory formation after mild COVID-19. TCRdb redid the calling of the 5' RACE reads with MiXCR, one entry per CDR3 protein. The sample shows about 190,000 distinct CDR3 sequences, roughly 18% of them seen only once. Study results and limitations: The study found contracting CD4+ clones mainly in CM and EM and contracting CD8+ clones in EMRA.

About this clonotype: What it binds is not known.

This TCR derives from an adult woman who had mild COVID-19 (a few samples of this study predate the infection). Cell type and time point are not known. Sequenced sample: PBMCs or a T cell subset sorted from them (not recorded which).

CDR3 bases: TGTGCCAGCAGTGAACAGGGTTACCTTTCACCCCTCCACTTT. It codes for CASSEQGYLSPLHF. This sequence joins TRBV2 and TRBJ1-6, with TRBD1 as a possible D gene (5 bases). The germline V gene has CDR1 SNHLY and CDR2 FYNNEI. CDR3 length: 14 amino acids. V lost 2 bases and J lost 9, with 11 bases in between.